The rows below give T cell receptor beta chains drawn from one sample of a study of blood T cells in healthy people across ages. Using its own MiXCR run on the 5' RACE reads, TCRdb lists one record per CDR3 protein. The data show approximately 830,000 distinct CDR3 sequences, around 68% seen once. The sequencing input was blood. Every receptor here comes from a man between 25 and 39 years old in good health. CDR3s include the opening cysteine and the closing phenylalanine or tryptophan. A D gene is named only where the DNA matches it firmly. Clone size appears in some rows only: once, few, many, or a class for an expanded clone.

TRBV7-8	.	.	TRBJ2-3	CASSQGPAYTQYF	TGTGCCAGCAGCCAAGGCCCAGCTTATACGCAGTATTTT
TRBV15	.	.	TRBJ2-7	CATSRILVRDEQYF	TGTGCCACCAGCAGGATACTAGTGAGGGACGAGCAGTACTTC
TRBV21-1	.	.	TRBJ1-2	CASSKRGRGQGYTF	TGTGCCAGCAGCAAAAGGGGCAGGGGGCAAGGCTACACCTTC
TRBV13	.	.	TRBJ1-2	CASSVRPAEGYTF	TGTGCCAGCAGCGTAAGGCCCGCGGAGGGCTACACCTTC
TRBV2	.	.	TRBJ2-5	CASSEPTPPETQYF	TGTGCCAGCAGTGAACCGACGCCGCCGGAGACCCAGTACTTC
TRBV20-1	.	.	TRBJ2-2	CSASVWSGELFF	TGCAGTGCTAGTGTGTGGAGCGGGGAGCTGTTTTTT
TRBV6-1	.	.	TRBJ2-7	CASIRGRNEQYF	TGTGCCAGCATCCGGGGGCGGAACGAGCAGTACTTC
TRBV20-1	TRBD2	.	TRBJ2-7	CSAPGTSELYEQYF	TGCAGTGCCCCCGGGACTAGCGAACTCTACGAGCAGTACTTC
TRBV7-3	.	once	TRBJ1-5	CASPQLHTDKHF	TGTGCCAGCCCGCAGTTACATACGGATAAGCATTTT
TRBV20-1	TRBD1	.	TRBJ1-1	CSARLGTAHTEAFF	TGCAGTGCTAGACTTGGGACAGCTCACACTGAAGCTTTCTTT
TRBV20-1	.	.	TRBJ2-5	CSGLGVQETQYF	TGCAGTGGGCTCGGGGTTCAAGAGACCCAGTACTTC
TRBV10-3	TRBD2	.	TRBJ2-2	CATGRGDTGELFF	TGTGCCACGGGGCGGGGGGACACCGGGGAGCTGTTTTTT
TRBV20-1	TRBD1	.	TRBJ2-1	CSASPRDRVYNEQFF	TGCAGTGCTAGTCCCCGGGACAGGGTCTACAATGAGCAGTTCTTC
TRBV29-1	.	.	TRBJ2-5	CSVVGIGQETQYF	TGCAGCGTTGTAGGGATTGGACAAGAGACCCAGTACTTC
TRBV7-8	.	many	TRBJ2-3	CASSPGPADTQYF	TGTGCCAGCAGCCCCGGACCGGCAGATACGCAGTATTTT
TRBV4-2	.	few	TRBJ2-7	CASSSTSYTYEQYF	TGTGCCAGCAGCAGTACCAGTTATACCTACGAGCAGTACTTC
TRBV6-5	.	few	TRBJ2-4	CASSYSGTDPSYALAKNIQYF	TGTGCCAGCAGTTACTCCGGGACGGACCCCTCCTACGCATTAGCCAAAAACATTCAGTACTTC
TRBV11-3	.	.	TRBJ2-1	CASSLEAAEAQFF	TGTGCCAGCAGCTTAGAAGCTGCAGAGGCGCAGTTCTTC
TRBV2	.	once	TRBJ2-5	CASRADRFEETQYF	TGTGCCAGCAGAGCCGACAGGTTTGAAGAGACCCAGTACTTC
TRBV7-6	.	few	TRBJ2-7	CASSLQQTYEQYF	TGTGCCAGCAGCTTACAACAGACCTACGAGCAGTACTTC
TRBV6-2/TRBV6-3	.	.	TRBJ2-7	CASSYRGSNYEQYF	TGTGCCAGCAGTTACCGGGGTAGCAACTACGAGCAGTACTTC
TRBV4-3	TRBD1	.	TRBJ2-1	CASSQGQGFEQFF	TGCGCCAGCAGCCAGGGACAGGGGTTTGAGCAGTTCTTC
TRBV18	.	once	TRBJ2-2	CASSTIPQDVTGELFF	TGTGCCAGCTCAACGATTCCTCAGGATGTAACCGGGGAGCTGTTTTTT
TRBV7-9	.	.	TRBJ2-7	CASSLNSPNPYEQYF	TGTGCCAGCAGCTTAAACTCCCCGAATCCCTACGAGCAGTACTTT
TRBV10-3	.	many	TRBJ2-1	CAITGQINNEQFF	TGTGCCATCACAGGGCAAATAAACAATGAGCAGTTCTTC
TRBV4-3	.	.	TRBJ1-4	CASSQGGRANEKLFF	TGCGCCAGCAGCCAAGGAGGCCGGGCTAATGAAAAACTGTTTTTT
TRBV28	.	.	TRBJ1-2	CAVSGAAGLGYTF	TGTGCCGTCAGTGGGGCGGCAGGGCTTGGCTACACCTTC
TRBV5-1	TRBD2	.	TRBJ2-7	CASSLEGIAGYVDEQYF	TGCGCCAGCAGCTTGGAGGGGATAGCGGGATACGTCGACGAGCAGTACTTC
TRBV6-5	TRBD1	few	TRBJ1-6	CASSHRGTDSPLHF	TGTGCCAGCAGTCACAGGGGTACTGATTCACCCCTCCACTTT
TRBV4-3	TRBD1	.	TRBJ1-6	CASSQTQGASYNSPLHF	TGCGCCAGCAGCCAAACCCAGGGGGCGTCCTATAATTCACCCCTCCACTTT
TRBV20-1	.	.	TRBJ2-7	CSARDLGQSYEQYF	TGCAGTGCTAGAGATTTGGGCCAATCCTACGAGCAGTACTTC
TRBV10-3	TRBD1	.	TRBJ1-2	CAISESQGAYGYTF	TGTGCCATCAGTGAGTCCCAGGGGGCGTATGGCTACACCTTC
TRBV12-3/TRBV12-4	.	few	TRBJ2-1	CASSPLSGPYNEQFF	TGTGCCAGCAGTCCCCTTAGCGGCCCCTACAATGAGCAGTTCTTC
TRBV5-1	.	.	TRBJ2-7	CASSLETTTYEQYF	TGCGCCAGCAGCTTGGAGACGACAACTTACGAGCAGTACTTC
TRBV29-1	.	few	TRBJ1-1	CSVDNTEAFF	TGCAGCGTTGATAACACTGAAGCTTTCTTT
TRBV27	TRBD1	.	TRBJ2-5	CASSETGGEETQYF	TGTGCCAGCAGTGAAACAGGGGGCGAAGAGACCCAGTACTTC
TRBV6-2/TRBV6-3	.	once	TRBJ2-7	CASSYNGDHPYEQYF	TGTGCCAGCAGTTACAACGGGGACCACCCCTACGAGCAGTACTTC
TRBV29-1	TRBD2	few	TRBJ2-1	CSVTGTTTYNEQFF	TGCAGCGTAACCGGGACTACTACCTACAATGAGCAGTTCTTC
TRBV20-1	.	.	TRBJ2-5	CSAITRETQYF	TGCAGTGCTATTACGCGGGAGACCCAGTACTTC
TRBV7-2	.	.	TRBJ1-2	CASSTTREDGYTF	TGTGCCAGCAGCACTACCAGGGAGGACGGCTACACCTTC
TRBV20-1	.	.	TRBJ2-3	CSAVETTTDTQYF	TGCAGTGCGGTGGAGACTACTACAGATACGCAGTATTTT
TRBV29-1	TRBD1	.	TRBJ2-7	CSALGQGAYEQYF	TGCAGTGCCCTAGGACAGGGGGCCTACGAGCAGTACTTC
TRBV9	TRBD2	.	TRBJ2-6	CASKRGLGASGANVLTF	TGTGCCAGCAAGCGGGGGTTAGGAGCCTCTGGGGCCAACGTCCTGACTTTC
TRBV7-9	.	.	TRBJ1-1	CASSPAGPDSLNTEAFF	TGTGCCAGCAGCCCAGCAGGACCAGATAGCCTGAACACTGAAGCTTTCTTT
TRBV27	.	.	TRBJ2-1	CASSLSTQAEQFF	TGTGCCAGCAGTTTATCGACACAGGCTGAGCAGTTCTTC
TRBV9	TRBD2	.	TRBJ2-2	CASSVEESGGDTGELFF	TGTGCCAGCAGCGTAGAGGAGAGCGGGGGGGACACCGGGGAGCTGTTTTTT
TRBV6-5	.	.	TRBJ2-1	CASSIAEPPNEQFF	TGTGCCAGCTCCATAGCTGAGCCCCCCAATGAGCAGTTCTTC
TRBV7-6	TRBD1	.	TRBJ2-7	CASSTGTGVYYEQYF	TGTGCCAGCAGCACCGGGACAGGGGTTTACTACGAGCAGTACTTC
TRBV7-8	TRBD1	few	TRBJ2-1	CASSLAARQGIDEQFF	TGTGCCAGCAGCTTAGCGGCTCGACAGGGTATCGATGAGCAGTTCTTC
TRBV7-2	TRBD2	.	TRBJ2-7	CASSLVVLAGYEQYF	TGTGCCAGCAGCTTAGTTGTACTAGCGGGCTACGAGCAGTACTTC
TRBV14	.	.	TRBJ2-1	CASSSKMGSSSYNEQFF	TGTGCCAGCAGCTCCAAGATGGGTTCAAGCTCCTACAATGAGCAGTTCTTC
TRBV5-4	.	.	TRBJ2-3	CASSLGGQGVVTQYF	TGTGCCAGCAGCTTGGGTGGGCAGGGAGTCGTGACGCAGTATTTT
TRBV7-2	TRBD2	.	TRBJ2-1	CASSLTQRGAERFF	TGTGCCAGCAGCTTAACCCAGCGGGGGGCCGAAAGGTTCTTC
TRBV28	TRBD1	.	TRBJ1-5	CASSLYGQGAWQPQHF	TGTGCCAGCAGTTTATACGGACAGGGGGCATGGCAGCCCCAGCATTTT
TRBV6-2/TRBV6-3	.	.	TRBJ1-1	CASRDGNTEAFF	TGTGCCAGCAGGGACGGAAACACTGAAGCTTTCTTT
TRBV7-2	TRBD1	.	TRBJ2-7	CASSFGTAFTYEQYF	TGTGCCAGCAGCTTTGGGACAGCGTTCACCTACGAGCAGTACTTC
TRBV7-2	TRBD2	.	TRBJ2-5	CASSLLAGDHETQYF	TGTGCCAGCAGCTTGCTAGCGGGGGACCATGAGACCCAGTACTTC
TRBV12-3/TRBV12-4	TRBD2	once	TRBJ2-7	CARNGGGPLNEQYF	TGTGCCCGTAACGGGGGGGGGCCGCTTAACGAGCAGTACTTC
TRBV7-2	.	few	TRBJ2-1	CASSLDPSAAGRILNEQFF	TGTGCCAGCAGCCTAGATCCTTCCGCCGCGGGACGGATCCTCAATGAGCAGTTCTTC
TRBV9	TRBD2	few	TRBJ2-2	CASSEGLAGPNTGELFF	TGTGCCAGCAGCGAGGGACTAGCGGGTCCGAACACCGGGGAGCTGTTTTTT